These 8 T cell receptor beta chains share one sample of origin, sequenced in a study of blood T cell repertoires in COVID-19. The data were produced by immunoSEQ multiplex PCR, yet TCRdb's version contains in-frame clones alone and is incomplete. This repertoire shows about 310,000 clones, roughly 86% found once; its top ten account for 7.8%. Sequencing used peripheral blood. The receptors were gathered from a woman in her 50s who had recovered from COVID-19.

V gene TRBV28 combines with J gene TRBJ1-2; D is undetermined. V dropped 7 bases and J dropped 13 bases, with 19 bases sitting between them. The germline V gene has CDR1 MDHEN and CDR2 SYDVKM. The CDR3 sequence is 12 residues long. In nucleotides, the CDR3 is TGTGCCAGCATTAGTGTGGCGGGTCTTCCCACCTTC. It yields the protein CASISVAGLPTF.

This chain links TRBV19 with TRBJ2-3; TRBD2 matches 9 bases. Trimming removed 11 bases from V and 5 bases from J; junction bases left unmatched: 17. The CDR3 is 16 amino acids. Germline values: CDR1 LNHDA, CDR2 SQIVND (reference sequence). The CDR3 protein is CASRPSSGSLLDTQYF. CDR3 nucleotide sequence: TGTGCCTCCCGACCAAGTAGCGGGAGTTTGTTAGATACGCAGTATTTT.

The rearrangement uses TRBV5-1 and TRBJ2-5; possibly TRBD1 for D (6 bases). The CDR3 sequence is 15 residues long. V shed 5 bases and J shed 4 bases, with 18 bases lying between them. Germline CDR1 SGHRS, CDR2 YFSETQ. In DNA form, the CDR3 reads TGCGCCAGCAGGCCAACAGGGATTGCTGGAGAGACCCAGTACTTC. It translates to CASRPTGIAGETQYF.

The rearrangement links TRBV18 to TRBJ1-2, with a tentative D call TRBD1 (5 bases). CDR3 size: 13 residues. V lost 6 bases, J lost 5 bases, and 13 bases lay in between. CDR1 and CDR2 from the germline V gene are KGHSH and LQKENI. CDR3 bases: TGTGCCAGCTCCCCAGACAGAGTATATGGCTACACCTTC. It yields the protein CASSPDRVYGYTF.

The V and J genes are TRBV7-2 and TRBJ2-5; the match to TRBD2 covers 8 bases. V lost 2 bases and J lost 5; bases outside the gene matches: 7. The germline CDR1 and CDR2 sequences are SGHTA and FQGNSA. CDR3 length equals 15 residues. The CDR3, as DNA: TGTGCCAGCAGCTTAAACGGGGGGGCGCGCGAGACCCAGTACTTC. Its protein product is CASSLNGGARETQYF.

The J gene is TRBJ2-1, the V gene TRBV1; the table gives TRBD2 as D, unverified against the DNA. TRBV1 is deemed a pseudogene. The CDR3 has 18 amino acids. As DNA, the CDR3 is TGCACCAGCAGCCACCAGCCCGCGGGGGGAGCGCCCAACAATGAGCAGTTCTTC. The encoded protein is CTSSHQPAGGAPNNEQFF.

This sequence joins TRBV5-4 and TRBJ1-2; 7 bases fit TRBD1. The CDR3 loop spans 15 amino acids. From germline, CDR1 is SGHNT and CDR2 YYREEE (reference sequence). Trimming at V came to 4 bases and at J to 10 bases, leaving 16 bases not matched to a gene. The CDR3 is CASSTTGDAKGDYTF. CDR3 in DNA: TGTGCCAGCAGCACCACAGGGGACGCAAAGGGAGACTACACCTTC.

The V call is TRBV2, the J call TRBJ2-2; 9 positions agree with TRBD1. With 2 bases clipped from V and 5 bases from J, the junction kept 6 bases outside the gene matches. Germline assignment: CDR1 SNHLY and CDR2 FYNNEI. The CDR3 is 16 residues long. The CDR3 region has the DNA TGTGCCAGCAGTGAATCCGGGACAGGGTTTACCGGGGAGCTGTTTTTT. Encoded protein: CASSESGTGFTGELFF. The whole variable domain, filled in from reference TRBV2 and TRBJ2-2, reads EPEVTQTPSHQVTQMGQEVILRCVPISNHLYFYWYRQILGQKVEFLVSFYNNEISEKSEIFDDQFSVERPDGSNFTLKIRSTKLEDSAMYFCASSESGTGFTGELFFGEGSRLTVL.